The 10 T cell receptor beta chains presented below share a single source sample, sequenced in a study of cytomegalovirus exposure and HLA in healthy donors. PCR was performed using 60 Vbeta and 13 Jbeta primers. The assay was immunoSEQ multiplex PCR, and TCRdb's table has in-frame clones only and misses some. The sample contains 150,000 to 200,000 clones, 65% to 90% of which appear only once. Specimen: PBMCs. The receptors were sampled from a human donor in good health.

The rearrangement joins TRBV7-9 to TRBJ1-1; 10 positions match TRBD1. V was pared by 6 bases and J by 1 base, with 5 bases of the junction left unmatched. Germline V gene lookup returns CDR1 SEHNR and CDR2 FQNEAQ (reference sequence). The CDR3 totals 15 residues. CDR3 loop: CASRSDRGWNTEAFF. The CDR3, as DNA: TGTGCCAGCAGGTCGGACAGGGGGTGGAACACTGAAGCTTTCTTT.

The chain uses TRBV19 and TRBJ2-3; 7 positions match TRBD2. Trimming removed 5 bases from V and 6 bases from J; junction bases left unmatched: 14. The CDR3 totals 16 residues. Germline V gives CDR1 LNHDA, CDR2 SQIVND (reference sequence). The CDR3 here is CASSPPSAGLPDTQYF. The CDR3 DNA is TGTGCCAGTAGTCCCCCCTCAGCGGGGCTACCGGATACGCAGTATTTT.

This clone was counted a few times. The rearrangement links TRBV9 to TRBJ2-2, with TRBD2 identical over 11 bases. V lost 0 bases, J lost 6 bases, and 10 bases stayed unmatched. Germline values: CDR1 SGDLS, CDR2 YYNGEE. The CDR3 extends over 18 amino acids. The CDR3 reads CASSVDPLAGGLAGELFF. The CDR3 DNA reads as TGTGCCAGCAGCGTAGATCCCTTAGCGGGGGGGCTCGCCGGGGAGCTGTTTTTT.

There are a few counts of this clone. One junction end does not reproduce the germline sequence, and a read error may be involved. The genes are TRBV9 and TRBJ1-2; 8 positions agree with TRBD1. Germline loops: CDR1 SGDLS, CDR2 YYNGEE. The CDR3 contains 15 residues. The CDR3 DNA is TGTGCCAGCAGCGTAGGTCCAGGGGGCAACTATGGCTACCCCTTC. It yields the protein CASSVGPGGNYGYPF.

V is TRBV7-9 and J is TRBJ2-7, with D perhaps TRBD2 (6 bases). Deletions cut 6 bases from V and 5 bases from J, with 17 bases between. This CDR3 has 14 amino acids. Germline CDR1 is SEHNR and CDR2 is FQNEAQ (reference sequence). CDR3 sequence reads: CASRRASGYDEQYF. The CDR3 DNA sequence: TGTGCCAGCAGGAGGGCCAGCGGGTACGACGAGCAGTACTTC.

In this sample, this clone turned up a few times. This chain connects TRBV5-4 to TRBJ2-7; 7 nucleotides line up with TRBD1. With 0 bases clipped from V and 3 bases from J, the junction kept 3 bases outside the gene matches. Germline assignment: CDR1 SGHNT and CDR2 YYREEE (reference sequence). The CDR3 totals 14 residues. CDR3 coding DNA: TGTGCCAGCAGCTTGGAACAGGGGAGCTACGAGCAGTACTTC. Amino acid sequence: CASSLEQGSYEQYF.

This clone was observed a few times. The chain employs TRBV19 and TRBJ1-5, with a possible D match to TRBD1 (5 bases). Deletions cut 4 bases from V and 4 bases from J, with 17 bases between. Germline CDR1 LNHDA, CDR2 SQIVND (reference sequence). There are 16 residues in the CDR3. The CDR3: CASSTVGDGGNQPQHF. CDR3 sequence (DNA): TGTGCCAGTAGTACCGTGGGGGACGGGGGAAATCAGCCCCAGCATTTT.

V gene TRBV4-1 combines with J gene TRBJ2-2, with 7 bases fitting TRBD1. J lost 5 bases, V lost 5 bases, and 8 bases had no gene match. This CDR3 comprises 15 residues. Per germline, CDR1 MGHRA and CDR2 YSYEKL. The CDR3 sequence: CASSFATGETGELFF. The CDR3 DNA reads TGCGCCAGCAGCTTTGCAACAGGGGAAACCGGGGAGCTGTTTTTT.

A single count supports this clone. The CDR3, as DNA: TGTGCCAGCAGTTACTGGGGGGAGCGCTACACCTTC. Protein product: CASSYWGERYTF. The chain links TRBV6-5 to TRBJ1-2, with a tentative D call TRBD1 (5 bases). The CDR3 is made up of 12 amino acids. CDR1 and CDR2 from the germline V gene are MNHEY and SVGAGI. Trimming removed 1 base at V and 9 bases at J, with 9 bases between.

The chain recombines TRBV6-5 with TRBJ1-5; 8 positions agree with TRBD1. Germline assignment: CDR1 MNHEY and CDR2 SVGAGI. Losses at the gene ends were 6 bases for V and 3 bases for J; bases not matched to a gene: 4. This CDR3 contains 14 residues. CDR3 residues: CASREGQVNQPQHF. CDR3 bases: TGTGCCAGCAGGGAGGGACAGGTCAATCAGCCCCAGCATTTT.